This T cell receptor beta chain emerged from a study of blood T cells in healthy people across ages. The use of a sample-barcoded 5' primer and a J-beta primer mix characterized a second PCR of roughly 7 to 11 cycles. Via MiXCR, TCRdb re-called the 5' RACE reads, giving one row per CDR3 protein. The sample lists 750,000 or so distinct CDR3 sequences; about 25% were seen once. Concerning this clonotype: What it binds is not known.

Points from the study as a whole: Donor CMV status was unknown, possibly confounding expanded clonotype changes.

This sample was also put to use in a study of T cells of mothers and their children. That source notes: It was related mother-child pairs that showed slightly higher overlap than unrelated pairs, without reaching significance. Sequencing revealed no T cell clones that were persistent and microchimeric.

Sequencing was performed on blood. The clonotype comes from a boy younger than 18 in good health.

CDR3: CASSLVDPGLAQYF. CDR3 nucleotide sequence: TGCGCCAGCAGCTTGGTTGATCCGGGACTAGCTCAGTATTTT. The chain links TRBV5-1 to TRBJ2-3, with TRBD2 identical over 9 bases. Germline CDR1 and CDR2: SGHRS and YFSETQ. CDR3 length: 14 amino acids. The V segment lost 0 bases and the J segment 12 bases; nucleotides outside the gene matches: 8.